The text below deals with one TCR beta chain. Trimming removed 1 base from V and 0 bases from J, with 9 bases in between. Germline assignment: CDR1 SEHNR and CDR2 FQNEAQ (reference sequence). The CDR3 runs 15 residues. These data belong to a study of blood T cell repertoires in COVID-19. Study in general: Specimens from acute and convalescent COVID-19 originated in the United States, Italy and Spain.

Measured with immunoSEQ multiplex PCR; TCRdb has only the in-frame clones, and not every one. The data contain about 140,000 clones, 76% of them seen just once; the ten biggest clones take up 3.5% to 5%. The sequencing input was peripheral blood. The rearrangement uses TRBV7-9 and TRBJ1-2, with a tentative D call TRBD1 (6 bases). The sequence came from an elderly woman with active or convalescent COVID-19. CDR3 sequence (DNA): TGTGCCAGCAGCTTAGTCACAGGGACTAACTATGGCTACACCTTC. Its protein product is CASSLVTGTNYGYTF.